Each of the 31 T cell receptor beta chains below was sequenced from the same sample in a study of CD8+CD57+ T cells in acquired aplastic anemia. TCR beta VDJ and CDR3 profiling used genomic DNA as template. TCRdb reanalysed the reads using MiXCR and keeps one entry per CDR3 protein. The sample comprises some 170,000 distinct CDR3 sequences, about 45% of which are singletons, and over 0.95% rests with the top ten. Patients sequenced had flow cytometry evidence of CD8+CD57+ cell expansion. The sequenced sample was sorted CD4+, CD8+, or CD8+CD57+ T cells (not recorded which) from PBMCs. All receptors derive from a human donor with aplastic anemia.

This clonotype was seen many times. The chain links TRBV11-1 to TRBJ2-1; 8 bases fit TRBD2. Per germline, CDR1 SGHAT and CDR2 FQDESV (reference sequence). V was pared by 10 bases and J by 2 bases, with 4 bases of the junction left unmatched. This CDR3 is built from 13 residues. In DNA form, the CDR3 reads TGTGCCACAAGCGGGGGAGCCTACAATGAGCAGTTCTTC. Its translation: CATSGGAYNEQFF.

This clonotype appeared many times. V is TRBV3-1 and J is TRBJ1-6, with 8 nucleotides matching TRBD1. Germline V CDR1 and CDR2: LGHDT, YNNKEL (reference sequence). The CDR3 has 14 residues. V dropped 3 bases and J dropped 10; count of bases not matched to a gene: 5. The chain's CDR3 is CASSHGTGRSPLHF. The CDR3, as DNA: TGTGCCAGCAGCCATGGGACAGGTCGATCACCCCTCCACTTT. The whole variable domain, remainder taken from reference TRBV3-1 and TRBJ1-6, is DTAVSQTPKYLVTQMGNDKSIKCEQNLGHDTMYWYKQDSKKFLKIMFSYNNKELIINETVPNRFSPKSPDKAHLNLHINSLELGDSAVYFCASSHGTGRSPLHFGNGTRLTVT.

The chain has TRBV9 and TRBJ2-4, with 7 positions matching TRBD1. CDR1 and CDR2 (germline): SGDLS, YYNGEE. The CDR3 loop spans 14 amino acids. Losses at the gene ends were 4 bases for V and 0 bases for J; bases not matched to a gene: 1. CDR3 in amino acids: CASSSGGAKNIQYF. DNA of the CDR3: TGTGCCAGCAGCTCAGGGGGAGCCAAAAACATTCAGTACTTC.

V is TRBV10-3 and J is TRBJ1-2; 7 bases agree with TRBD1. This CDR3 has 16 residues. V dropped 4 bases and J dropped 5; count of bases not matched to a gene: 13. Germline CDR1 is ENHRY and CDR2 is SYGVKD. CDR3 residues: CAISGAGGTSGYGYTF. CDR3 coding DNA: TGTGCCATCAGTGGGGCAGGGGGGACCTCTGGGTATGGCTACACCTTC.

This clonotype was observed once. A much larger clone differs by one base, so this may be a read error. The V gene is TRBV6-5, the J gene TRBJ2-1; D gene uncertain. V lost 2 bases, J lost 9 bases, and 11 bases lay in between. Germline CDR1 MNHEY, CDR2 SVGAGI. The CDR3 has 13 residues. The CDR3 here is CASSYACEFEQFF. CDR3 DNA: TGTGCCAGCAGTTACGCCTGTGAGTTTGAGCAGTTCTTC.

This clonotype was observed at least ten times. This chain connects TRBV5-4 to TRBJ1-6; 9 bases match TRBD1. The CDR3 is 17 residues long. Germline CDR1 and CDR2: SGHNT and YYREEE (reference sequence). With V trimmed by 3 bases and J by 4 bases, 8 bases remained unmatched. Written as DNA, the CDR3 is TGTGCCAGCAGCTCGAGCCAACAGGGGGCTTATAATTCACCCCTCCACTTT. This encodes CASSSSQQGAYNSPLHF.

This clonotype was seen many times. The genes are TRBV20-1 and TRBJ2-2; D perhaps matches TRBD2 (5 bases). V lost 6 bases and J 15 bases, leaving 17 bases between the germline ends. The CDR3 has 11 amino acids. CDR1 DFQATT and CDR2 SNEGSKA come from the germline V gene (reference sequence). The CDR3 nucleotides read TGCAGTGCCCTAGAGGGCAGTACGGTGTTTTTT. Translated, it gives CSALEGSTVFF.

This clonotype was seen many times. V usage is TRBV5-1 and J usage is TRBJ2-7; either TRBD1 or TRBD2 may supply D (5 bases each). Per germline, CDR1 SGHRS and CDR2 YFSETQ. Trimming took off 0 bases at V and 5 bases at J, with 12 bases between the two ends. The CDR3 runs 14 residues. CDR3 in amino acids: CASSLVGRGDEQYF. The DNA for the CDR3 is TGCGCCAGCAGCTTGGTGGGGCGAGGGGACGAGCAGTACTTC.

On this clonotype itself: A much more abundant neighbour one base away suggests this may be a read error. This chain links TRBV6-5 with TRBJ1-1, with unresolved D. CDR3 length: 15 residues. Germline-derived CDR1 and CDR2 are MNHEY and SVGAGI. CDR3: CASSYFKTLNTEALF. The DNA of the CDR3 is TGTGCCAGCAGTTACTTCAAGACCCTGAACACTGAAGCTCTCTTT.

This clonotype was observed many times. The chain uses TRBV6-1 and TRBJ1-5; TRBD1 is a possible D gene (6 bases). From germline, CDR1 is MNHNS and CDR2 SASEGT. The CDR3 runs to 14 residues. V dropped 7 bases and J dropped 2 bases, with 12 bases sitting between them. CDR3 nucleotides: TGTGCCAGCAAGAGGGGGGGGGGCAATCAGCCCCAGCATTTT. Encoded protein: CASKRGGGNQPQHF.

The table lists this clonotype with many counts. The rearrangement uses TRBV2 and TRBJ2-5, with unresolved D. V shed 4 bases and J shed 4 bases, with 13 bases lying between them. This CDR3 region has 14 residues. Germline CDR1 SNHLY, CDR2 FYNNEI. In nucleotides, the CDR3 is TGTGCCAGCAGTGCTAACTTGATGGCAGAGACCCAGTACTTC. Its protein is CASSANLMAETQYF. The entire variable domain, with the rest obtained from reference TRBV2 and TRBJ2-5, is as follows: EPEVTQTPSHQVTQMGQEVILRCVPISNHLYFYWYRQILGQKVEFLVSFYNNEISEKSEIFDDQFSVERPDGSNFTLKIRSTKLEDSAMYFCASSANLMAETQYFGPGTRLLVL.

V and J are TRBV20-1 and TRBJ2-2; the D is unclear. The CDR3 runs to 12 residues. CDR1 is DFQATT and CDR2 is SNEGSKA in the germline V gene (reference sequence). The ends were cut back, 5 bases at V and 5 bases at J, with 9 bases in the middle. Here the CDR3 reads CSAYEETGELFF. CDR3 in DNA: TGCAGTGCTTACGAAGAGACCGGGGAGCTGTTTTTT.

This clonotype was seen ten or more times. The chain couples TRBV11-2 to TRBJ1-2; 7 bases agree with TRBD1. V lost 5 bases, J lost 4 bases, and 13 bases stayed unmatched. CDR1 SGHAT and CDR2 FQNNGV come from the germline V gene. CDR3 size: 16 residues. CDR3 sequence (DNA): TGTGCCAGCAGCCGCCGTCGGGCAGGGGGTTTCTATGGCTACACCTTC. Translated: CASSRRRAGGFYGYTF.

Note on this clonotype: Being one base from a much bigger clone, this may be a read error. V is TRBV11-2 and J is TRBJ2-5; D possibly matches TRBD1 or TRBD2 (6 bases each). Deletions cut 5 bases from V and 9 bases from J, with 22 bases between. Germline CDR1 SGHAT, CDR2 FQNNGV. CDR3 length: 15 amino acids. The chain's CDR3 is CASSNTGGPREAQYF. CDR3 in DNA: TGTGCCAGCAGCAACACCGGGGGCCCCCGTGAGGCCCAGTACTTC.

This chain joins TRBV2 and TRBJ2-7; 11 bases are shared with TRBD2. The junction had 6 bases not matched to a gene; V was cut back by 6 bases and J by 2 bases. The germline V gene has CDR1 SNHLY and CDR2 FYNNEI. This CDR3 contains 15 residues. The DNA for the CDR3 is TGTGCCAGCAGGAGCGGGACTAGCGGTACCTACGAGCAGTACTTC. This translates into CASRSGTSGTYEQYF.

There are many counts of this clonotype. The chain is built from TRBV11-2 and TRBJ1-1; TRBD1 aligns across 7 bases. V lost 1 base to trimming and J lost 4 bases; unmatched junction nucleotides: 6. Germline CDR1 and CDR2: SGHAT and FQNNGV. The CDR3 totals 15 residues. The CDR3 coding sequence is TGTGCCAGCAGCTTAGTCGGGCAGGGGGTCACTGAAGCTTTCTTT. Amino acid sequence: CASSLVGQGVTEAFF.

There are many counts of this clonotype. V and J are TRBV9 and TRBJ2-1; D remains unclear. The CDR3 spans 13 residues. The V gene lost 4 bases and the J gene lost 4 bases, with 9 bases spanning the gap. CDR1 and CDR2 from the germline V gene are SGDLS and YYNGEE. CDR3 nucleotides: TGTGCCAGCAGCAAAAGCCCATACAATGAGCAGTTCTTC. Translated: CASSKSPYNEQFF.

This chain uses TRBV7-2 with TRBJ2-5, with 7 bases matching TRBD2. CDR3 size: 14 residues. Germline assignment: CDR1 SGHTA and CDR2 FQGNSA. V lost 6 bases to trimming and J lost 4 bases; unmatched junction nucleotides: 8. CDR3 coding DNA: TGTGCCAGCAGAGAAATAGGCGGGGGAGAGACCCAGTACTTC. Translating it yields CASREIGGGETQYF.

This clonotype showed up many times. The rearrangement joins TRBV29-1 to TRBJ2-6; D is uncertain. Germline CDR1 reads SQVTM; CDR2 reads ANQGSEA. The CDR3 has 15 residues. The V end was cut by 2 bases, the J end by 4 bases, with 12 bases between. The CDR3 region is CSVESRKDGANVLTF. The DNA for the CDR3 is TGCAGCGTTGAAAGCCGCAAGGACGGGGCCAACGTCCTGACTTTC. Full variable domain (remainder filled in from reference TRBV29-1 and TRBJ2-6): SAVISQKPSRDICQRGTSLTIQCQVDSQVTMMFWYRQQPGQSLTLIATANQGSEATYESGFVIDKFPISRPNLTFSTLTVSNMSPEDSSIYLCSVESRKDGANVLTFGAGSRLTVL.

The table lists this clonotype with many counts. V gene TRBV7-3 combines with J gene TRBJ2-2; 15 bases line up with TRBD2. The CDR3 loop spans 17 amino acids. V was pared by 5 bases and J by 5 bases, with 6 bases of the junction left unmatched. The germline V gene encodes CDR1 SGHTA and CDR2 FQGTGA. CDR3 loop: CASSPGLAGGPTGELFF. The CDR3 bases are TGTGCCAGCAGCCCGGGACTAGCGGGGGGTCCGACCGGGGAGCTGTTTTTT. The full variable domain, rest sourced from reference TRBV7-3 and TRBJ2-2, is GAGVSQTPSNKVTEKGKYVELRCDPISGHTALYWYRQSLGQGPEFLIYFQGTGAADDSGLPNDRFFAVRPEGSVSTLKIQRTERGDSAVYLCASSPGLAGGPTGELFFGEGSRLTVL.

This clonotype was detected only a few times. The J gene is TRBJ2-5, the V gene TRBV24-1; D is possibly TRBD1 or TRBD2 (5 bases each). The CDR3 runs 13 residues. The V and J ends lost 3 bases and 5 bases respectively, with 9 bases between them. The V gene's germline CDR1 is KGHDR and CDR2 SFDVKD. CDR3 in amino acids: CATSDGTEETQYF. As DNA, the CDR3 is TGTGCCACCAGTGATGGGACCGAGGAGACCCAGTACTTC.

This clonotype occurred a few times. The chain links TRBV7-2 to TRBJ2-6, with 9 positions matching TRBD1. The CDR3 length is 15 residues. Germline lookup yields CDR1 SGHTA and CDR2 FQGNSA. V was clipped by 3 bases and J by 8 bases; unmatched bases: 5. The CDR3 bases are TGTGCCAGCAGCTTGTGGGGACAGGGTACCAACGTCCTGACTTTC. This gives the protein CASSLWGQGTNVLTF.

The rearrangement joins TRBV5-1 to TRBJ2-3, with D tentatively TRBD1 (5 bases). The germline CDR1 and CDR2 sequences are SGHRS and YFSETQ. This CDR3 has 15 residues. Between the trimmed V and J ends, which lost 0 bases and 4 bases, there was a span of 12 bases. The CDR3 DNA follows: TGCGCCAGCAGCTTGGGGGGCAGGCAGGCAGATACGCAGTATTTT. It codes for CASSLGGRQADTQYF.

Worth noting for this clonotype: A much larger clone lies a single base off, so this may be a read error. The CDR3 sequence is CATLSVRGREAFF. In DNA, the CDR3 is TGTGCCACCTTATCGGTCAGGGGGCGGGAAGCTTTCTTT. This chain links TRBV6-1 with TRBJ1-1; the match to TRBD1 covers 8 bases. The CDR3 covers 13 residues. Germline V gives CDR1 MNHNS, CDR2 SASEGT. V lost 10 bases to trimming and J lost 8 bases; unmatched junction nucleotides: 12.

This chain joins TRBV6-1 and TRBJ2-3; TRBD2 is a possible D gene (5 bases). The germline V gene encodes CDR1 MNHNS and CDR2 SASEGT. Trimming shortened V by 6 bases and J by 7 bases, and 14 bases separated the two germline ends. There are 13 residues in the CDR3. The CDR3 coding sequence is TGTGCCAGCAGACTAGGAGGCGTGTATACGCAGTATTTT. Protein product: CASRLGGVYTQYF.

With respect to this clonotype: With a much larger clone just one base away, this may be a read error. This chain connects TRBV11-2 to TRBJ2-5, with D tentatively TRBD2 (6 bases). V gave up 8 bases and J gave up 2 bases, with 18 bases separating them. Germline lookup yields CDR1 SGHAT and CDR2 FQNNGV. This CDR3 is 15 amino acids long. The CDR3 nucleotides are TGTGCCAGCGGCCTTATACTAGCAGATCAAGAGACCCAGTACTTC. Translated, it gives CASGLILADQETQYF.

This clonotype was seen at least ten times. The chain combines TRBV2 with TRBJ1-5; D perhaps matches TRBD1 (5 bases). V was cut by 7 bases and J by 4 bases, with 8 bases left in between. The V gene's germline CDR1 is SNHLY and CDR2 FYNNEI. This CDR3 comprises 12 residues. CDR3 loop: CASNEGNQPQHF. The CDR3 DNA reads TGTGCCAGCAATGAGGGGAATCAGCCCCAGCATTTT.

This chain links TRBV7-2 with TRBJ1-1; 11 nucleotides line up with TRBD1. The CDR3 has 15 amino acids. Germline trimming cut 5 bases from V and 4 bases from J; bases unmatched to any gene: 6. Per the germline V gene, CDR1 is SGHTA and CDR2 is FQGNSA. In nucleotides, the CDR3 is TGTGCCAGCAGCCATCCCGGGACAGGGGGCACTGAAGCTTTCTTT. Translating gives CASSHPGTGGTEAFF.

The CDR3 sequence: CASSLALRVGETQYF. CDR3 in DNA: TGTGCCAGCAGCTTGGCCCTAAGGGTGGGAGAGACCCAGTACTTC. The V call is TRBV7-2, the J call TRBJ2-5; D is uncertain. V lost 3 bases to trimming and J lost 4 bases, with 15 bases between them. The CDR3 covers 15 residues. The germline V gene encodes CDR1 SGHTA and CDR2 FQGNSA.

This chain links TRBV15 with TRBJ1-3; D is undetermined. V was cut by 2 bases and J by 6 bases, with 17 bases left in between. The germline V gene encodes CDR1 LNHNV and CDR2 YYDKDF (reference sequence). The CDR3 covers 16 residues. Here the CDR3 reads CATSRTLGSGENTIYF. The CDR3 DNA sequence: TGTGCCACCAGCAGAACGCTAGGTTCCGGGGAAAACACCATATATTTT.

A few counts support this clonotype. The rearrangement joins TRBV7-2 to TRBJ2-5, with D hard to call. V was shortened by 10 bases and J by 2 bases, with 8 bases between the two germline ends. The CDR3 runs 11 residues. Per the germline V gene, CDR1 is SGHTA and CDR2 is FQGNSA. The CDR3: CAMRSQETQYF. The DNA of the CDR3 is TGTGCCATGCGGAGTCAAGAGACCCAGTACTTC.